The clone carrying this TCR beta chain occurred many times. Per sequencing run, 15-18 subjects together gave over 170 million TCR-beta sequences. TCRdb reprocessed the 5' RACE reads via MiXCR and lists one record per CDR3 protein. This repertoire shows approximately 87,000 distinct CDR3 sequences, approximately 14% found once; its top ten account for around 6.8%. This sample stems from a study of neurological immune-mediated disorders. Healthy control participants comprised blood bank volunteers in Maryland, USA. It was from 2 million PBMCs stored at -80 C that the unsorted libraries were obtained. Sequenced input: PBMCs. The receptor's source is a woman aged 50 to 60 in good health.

In nucleotides, the CDR3 is TGTGCCAGCAGTCGACTTGGGCGGGGGATCGTTCCCGAGCAGTACTTC. Translated: CASSRLGRGIVPEQYF. The chain recombines TRBV27 with TRBJ2-7, with 7 bases identical to TRBD2. CDR3 length: 16 amino acids. After removal of 5 bases from V and 6 bases from J, the junction contained 16 bases not matched to a gene. Germline CDR1 reads MNHEY; CDR2 reads SMNVEV (reference sequence).